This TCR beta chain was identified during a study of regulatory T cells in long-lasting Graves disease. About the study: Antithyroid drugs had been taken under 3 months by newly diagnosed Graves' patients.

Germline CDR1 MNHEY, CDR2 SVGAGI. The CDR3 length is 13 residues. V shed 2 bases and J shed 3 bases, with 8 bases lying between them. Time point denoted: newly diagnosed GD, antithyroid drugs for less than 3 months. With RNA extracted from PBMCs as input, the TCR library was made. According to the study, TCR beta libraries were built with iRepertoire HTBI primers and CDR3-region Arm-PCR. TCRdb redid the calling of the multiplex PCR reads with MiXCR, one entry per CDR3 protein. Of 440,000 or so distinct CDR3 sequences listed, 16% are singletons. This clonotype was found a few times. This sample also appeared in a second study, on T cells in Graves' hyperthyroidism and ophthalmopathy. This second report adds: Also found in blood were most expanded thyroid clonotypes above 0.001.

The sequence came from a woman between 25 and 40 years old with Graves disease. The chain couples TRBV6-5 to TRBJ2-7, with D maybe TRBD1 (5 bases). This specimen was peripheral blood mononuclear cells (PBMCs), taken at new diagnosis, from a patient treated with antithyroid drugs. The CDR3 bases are TGTGCCAGCAGTTACAGGGGATTCTACGAGCAGTACTTC. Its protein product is CASSYRGFYEQYF.